One and the same sample provided the 14 T cell receptor beta chains below, sequenced in a study of blood T cell repertoires in COVID-19. Libraries were prepared by immunoSEQ multiplex PCR; TCRdb keeps only in-frame clonotypes and omits some of them. In the table there are 150,000 or so clones, approximately 90% of which are singletons. What was sequenced was PBMCs or T cells enriched from blood (not recorded which). The receptors originated from a woman aged 35 to 49 who had been exposed to COVID-19.

The genes are TRBV6-5 and TRBJ1-5; D call uncertain. The V and J ends lost 6 bases and 6 bases respectively, with 9 bases between them. The CDR3 is made up of 12 amino acids. CDR1 and CDR2 (germline): MNHEY, SVGAGI. The CDR3 DNA reads TGTGCCAGCAGAACGGGGATTCAGCCCCAGCATTTT. It encodes CASRTGIQPQHF.

The CDR3 protein is CASRRGQGYNSPLHF. The DNA of the CDR3 is TGTGCCAGCAGGCGCGGACAGGGTTATAATTCACCCCTCCACTTT. The chain links TRBV6-5 to TRBJ1-6; TRBD1 matches 8 bases. The CDR3 runs 15 residues. Germline CDR1 and CDR2: MNHEY and SVGAGI. V shed 6 bases and J 4 bases; nucleotides not matched to a gene: 5.

The V call is TRBV28, the J call TRBJ1-3; no clear D gene. This CDR3 has 16 residues. CDR1 is MDHEN and CDR2 is SYDVKM in the germline V gene. Trimming left V 4 bases short and J 2 bases short, with 15 bases between. CDR3 residues: CASSSPQPGTGNTIYF. CDR3 in DNA: TGTGCCAGCAGTTCCCCCCAGCCGGGGACTGGAAACACCATATATTTT.

The chain has TRBV5-1 and TRBJ2-1; possibly TRBD1 for D (6 bases). V was trimmed by 4 bases and J by 0 bases, leaving 8 bases between them. Per germline, CDR1 SGHRS and CDR2 YFSETQ. This CDR3 comprises 14 residues. CDR3 nucleotide sequence: TGCGCCAGCAGCGTGGACAGCTCCTACAATGAGCAGTTCTTC. Translating it yields CASSVDSSYNEQFF. The entire variable domain, with the rest obtained from reference TRBV5-1 and TRBJ2-1, is as follows: KAGVTQTPRYLIKTRGQQVTLSCSPISGHRSVSWYQQTPGQGLQFLFEYFSETQRNKGNFPGRFSGRQFSNSRSEMNVSTLELGDSALYLCASSVDSSYNEQFFGPGTRLTVL.

This chain links TRBV24-1 with TRBJ2-1; 9 bases match TRBD1. In germline, CDR1 is KGHDR, CDR2 SFDVKD. V lost 3 bases to trimming and J lost 4 bases; unmatched junction nucleotides: 3. The CDR3 has 15 amino acids. The CDR3 loop is CATSDGTGRYNEQFF. In DNA form, the CDR3 reads TGTGCCACCAGTGATGGGACAGGGAGGTACAATGAGCAGTTCTTC.

J is TRBJ1-1 and V is TRBV19; D gene unclear. V gave up 7 bases and J gave up 5 bases, with 11 bases separating them. Germline V gene sequence: CDR1 LNHDA, CDR2 SQIVND (reference sequence). The CDR3 is 12 residues long. CDR3 bases: TGTGCCAGTATCAACCTCGGGACTGAAGCTTTCTTT. This translates into CASINLGTEAFF.

This rearrangement joins TRBV9 to TRBJ1-3; D is unclear. CDR3 length: 15 residues. V was shortened by 0 bases and J by 3 bases, with 10 bases between the two germline ends. The germline V gene has CDR1 SGDLS and CDR2 YYNGEE. CDR3 residues: CASSVAVARGNTIYF. The DNA for the CDR3 is TGTGCCAGCAGCGTAGCAGTAGCCCGTGGAAACACCATATATTTT.

The chain carries TRBV5-1 and TRBJ2-1, with unresolved D. The CDR3 covers 14 residues. Germline CDR1 is SGHRS and CDR2 is YFSETQ. Trimming cost V 0 bases and J 7 bases, with 11 bases left between them. The CDR3 spells CASSLAPTTNEQFF. The CDR3 DNA sequence: TGCGCCAGCAGCTTGGCCCCTACTACGAATGAGCAGTTCTTC. Based on the CDR3 plus reference TRBV5-1 and TRBJ2-1, the full variable domain is KAGVTQTPRYLIKTRGQQVTLSCSPISGHRSVSWYQQTPGQGLQFLFEYFSETQRNKGNFPGRFSGRQFSNSRSEMNVSTLELGDSALYLCASSLAPTTNEQFFGPGTRLTVL.

V usage is TRBV5-6 and J usage is TRBJ1-2; 9 bases line up with TRBD1. The germline V gene has CDR1 SGHDT and CDR2 YYEEEE. CDR3 length: 14 amino acids. V gave up 3 bases and J gave up 4 bases; unmatched junction bases: 4. The CDR3 coding sequence is TGTGCCAGCAGCTCTGGACAGGGGCCCTATGGCTACACCTTC. Translating gives CASSSGQGPYGYTF.

The chain uses TRBV7-2 and TRBJ2-7; D uncertain. Germline assignment: CDR1 SGHTA and CDR2 FQGNSA. Trimming removed 2 bases from V and 1 base from J, with 12 bases in between. This CDR3 region has 15 residues. The CDR3 nucleotides read TGTGCCAGCAGCTTATCGGCAGGTCGATCCTACGAGCAGTACTTC. It encodes CASSLSAGRSYEQYF.

The chain couples TRBV10-3 to TRBJ1-3; tentatively, D is TRBD1 (6 bases). Looked up from germline, CDR1 is ENHRY and CDR2 is SYGVKD. V was pared by 7 bases and J by 2 bases, with 15 bases between. The CDR3 has 15 amino acids. The CDR3 region is CAIKSDSGPGNTIYF. The CDR3, as DNA: TGTGCCATCAAATCGGACAGCGGTCCTGGAAACACCATATATTTT.

The V call is TRBV4-1, the J call TRBJ1-5; maybe TRBD1 (5 bases). The CDR3 runs 14 residues. V was clipped by 2 bases and J by 2 bases, with 7 bases between them. CDR1 MGHRA and CDR2 YSYEKL come from the germline V gene. CDR3 coding DNA: TGCGCCAGCAGCCAAAGGGGCGGCAATCAGCCCCAGCATTTT. Its protein is CASSQRGGNQPQHF.

In this sample, this clone turned up a few times. The chain couples TRBV10-3 to TRBJ2-3; D perhaps matches TRBD2 (5 bases). This CDR3 comprises 14 residues. Germline-derived CDR1 and CDR2 are ENHRY and SYGVKD. Trimming cost V 1 base and J 4 bases, with 9 bases left between them. In nucleotides, the CDR3 is TGTGCCATCAGTGAGTTAAAGGGAGCAGATACGCAGTATTTT. Encoded protein: CAISELKGADTQYF.

The V call is TRBV4-3, the J call TRBJ2-7; D may be TRBD2 (6 bases). The CDR3 runs 15 residues. Germline assignment: CDR1 LGHNA and CDR2 YSLEER. V was cut by 3 bases and J by 0 bases, with 12 bases left in between. CDR3: CASSQAGGASYEQYF. CDR3 DNA sequence: TGCGCCAGCAGCCAGGCCGGCGGGGCCTCCTACGAGCAGTACTTC.